The present T cell receptor beta chain was sequenced within a study of T cells in Graves' hyperthyroidism and ophthalmopathy. Uncontrolled infection, other autoimmune disease, pregnancy or lactation excluded patients. Trimming removed 0 bases from V and 7 bases from J, with 7 bases in between. The CDR3 has 11 amino acids. CDR1 is DFQATT, CDR2 SNEGSKA, per germline (reference sequence). RNA transcripts were the template for amplifying TCR beta CDR3 regions. Using the HTBI primer set, a first-round RT-PCR was run on the TCR CDR3. TCRdb recomputed calls from the multiplex PCR reads with MiXCR, one row per CDR3 protein. The sample shows roughly 560,000 distinct CDR3 sequences, roughly 14% of them seen only once. Study outcomes and limitations: A 13 V-J model separated ophthalmopathy from stable hyperthyroidism. Most thyroid clonotypes with frequency above 0.001 were detected in blood.

This clonotype has a count of ten or more. The antigen remains unidentified. Material: blood. The source of this sequence is a woman in her thirties or forties with Graves' ophthalmopathy. The J gene is TRBJ2-7, the V gene TRBV20-1; perhaps TRBD1 as D (6 bases). CDR3 nucleotide sequence: TGCAGTGCTAGAGAAGACAGGGAGCAGTACTTC. Translated: CSAREDREQYF.